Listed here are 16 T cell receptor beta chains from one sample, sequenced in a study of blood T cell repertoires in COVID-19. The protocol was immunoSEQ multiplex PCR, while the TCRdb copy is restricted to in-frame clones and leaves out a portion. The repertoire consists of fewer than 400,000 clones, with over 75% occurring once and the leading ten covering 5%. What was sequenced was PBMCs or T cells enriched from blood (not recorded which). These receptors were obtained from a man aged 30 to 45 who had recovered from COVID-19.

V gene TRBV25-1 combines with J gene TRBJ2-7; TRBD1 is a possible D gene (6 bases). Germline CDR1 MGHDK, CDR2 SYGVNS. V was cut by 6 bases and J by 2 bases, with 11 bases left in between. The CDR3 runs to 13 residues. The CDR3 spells CASSPAGAYEQYF. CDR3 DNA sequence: TGTGCCAGCAGCCCAGCAGGGGCCTACGAGCAGTACTTC.

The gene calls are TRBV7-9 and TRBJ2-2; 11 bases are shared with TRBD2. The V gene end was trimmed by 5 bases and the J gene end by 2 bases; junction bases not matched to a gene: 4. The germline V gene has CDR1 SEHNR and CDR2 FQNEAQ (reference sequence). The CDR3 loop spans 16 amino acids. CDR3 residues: CASSQTSGGNTGELFF. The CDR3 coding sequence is TGTGCCAGCAGCCAAACTAGCGGGGGTAACACCGGGGAGCTGTTTTTT.

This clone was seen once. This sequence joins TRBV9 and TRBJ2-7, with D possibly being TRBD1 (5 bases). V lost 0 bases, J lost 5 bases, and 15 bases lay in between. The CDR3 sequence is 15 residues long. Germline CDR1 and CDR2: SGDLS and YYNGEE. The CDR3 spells CASSVEQVLRDEQYF. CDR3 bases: TGTGCCAGCAGCGTAGAACAGGTCCTTAGGGACGAGCAGTACTTC.

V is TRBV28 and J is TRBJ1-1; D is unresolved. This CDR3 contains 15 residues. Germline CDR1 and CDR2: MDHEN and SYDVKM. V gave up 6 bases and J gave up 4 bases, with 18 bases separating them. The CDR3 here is CASRPVAGLGTEAFF. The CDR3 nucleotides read TGTGCCAGCAGACCCGTTGCAGGCCTGGGCACTGAAGCTTTCTTT.

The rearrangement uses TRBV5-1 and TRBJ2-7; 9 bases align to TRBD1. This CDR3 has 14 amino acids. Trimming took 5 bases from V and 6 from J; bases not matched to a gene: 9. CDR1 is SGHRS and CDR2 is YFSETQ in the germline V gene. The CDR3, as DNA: TGCGCCAGCAGAACAGGGGGCGCACAGTCCGAGCAGTACTTC. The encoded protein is CASRTGGAQSEQYF.

The CDR3 is CASSQDTSGGSNPYEQYF. In nucleotides, the CDR3 is TGTGCCAGCAGCCAAGATACTAGCGGGGGCAGCAATCCCTACGAGCAGTACTTC. This sequence joins TRBV4-2 and TRBJ2-7, with 11 bases aligning to TRBD2. The CDR3 contains 18 residues. Trimming cost V 0 bases and J 2 bases; bases outside gene matches: 9. Germline lookup yields CDR1 LGHNA and CDR2 YNFKEQ.

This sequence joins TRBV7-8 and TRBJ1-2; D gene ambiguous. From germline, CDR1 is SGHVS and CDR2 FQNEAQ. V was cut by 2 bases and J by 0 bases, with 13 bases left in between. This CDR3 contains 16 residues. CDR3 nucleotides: TGTGCCAGCAGCTTAAGGAATGAGGTTTCTAACTATGGCTACACCTTC. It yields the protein CASSLRNEVSNYGYTF.

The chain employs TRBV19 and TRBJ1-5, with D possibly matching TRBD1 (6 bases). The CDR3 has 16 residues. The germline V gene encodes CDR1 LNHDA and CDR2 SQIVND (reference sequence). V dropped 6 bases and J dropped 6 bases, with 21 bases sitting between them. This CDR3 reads CASRGTSTLRGQPQHF. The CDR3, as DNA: TGTGCCAGTAGGGGGACATCAACTCTGAGGGGTCAGCCCCAGCATTTT.

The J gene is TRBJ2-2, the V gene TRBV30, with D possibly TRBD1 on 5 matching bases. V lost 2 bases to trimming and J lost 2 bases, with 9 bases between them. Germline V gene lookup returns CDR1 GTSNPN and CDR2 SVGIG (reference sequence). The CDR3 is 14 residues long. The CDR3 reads CAWSRQLNTGELFF. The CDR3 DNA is TGTGCCTGGAGTCGACAGCTCAACACCGGGGAGCTGTTTTTT.

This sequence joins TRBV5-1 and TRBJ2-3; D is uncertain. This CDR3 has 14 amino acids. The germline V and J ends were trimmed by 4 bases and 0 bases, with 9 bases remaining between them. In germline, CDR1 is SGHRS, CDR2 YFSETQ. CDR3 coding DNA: TGCGCCAGCAGCCCGTCCCTCAGCACAGATACGCAGTATTTT. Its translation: CASSPSLSTDTQYF.

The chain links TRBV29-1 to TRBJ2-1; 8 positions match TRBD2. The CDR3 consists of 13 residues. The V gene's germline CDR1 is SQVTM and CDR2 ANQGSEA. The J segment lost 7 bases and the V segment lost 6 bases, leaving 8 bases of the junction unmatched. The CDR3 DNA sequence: TGCAGCGTCTCCCGGGGGGGCCGGAATGAGCAGTTCTTC. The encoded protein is CSVSRGGRNEQFF.

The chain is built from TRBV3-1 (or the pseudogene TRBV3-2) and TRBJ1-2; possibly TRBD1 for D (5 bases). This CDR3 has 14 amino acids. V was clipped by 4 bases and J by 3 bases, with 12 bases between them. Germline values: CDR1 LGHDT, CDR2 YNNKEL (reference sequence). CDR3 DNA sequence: TGTGCCAGCAGCCCCCGGGGGTGGGACTATGGCTACACCTTC. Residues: CASSPRGWDYGYTF.

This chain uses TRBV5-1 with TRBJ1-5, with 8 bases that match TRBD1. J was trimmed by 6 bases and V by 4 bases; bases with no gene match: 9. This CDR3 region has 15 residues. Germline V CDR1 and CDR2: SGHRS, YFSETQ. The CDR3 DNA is TGCGCCAGCAGCCAGGGGGCCTACACGGCTCAGCCCCAGCATTTT. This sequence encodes CASSQGAYTAQPQHF. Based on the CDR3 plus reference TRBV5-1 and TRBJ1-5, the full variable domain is KAGVTQTPRYLIKTRGQQVTLSCSPISGHRSVSWYQQTPGQGLQFLFEYFSETQRNKGNFPGRFSGRQFSNSRSEMNVSTLELGDSALYLCASSQGAYTAQPQHFGDGTRLSIL.

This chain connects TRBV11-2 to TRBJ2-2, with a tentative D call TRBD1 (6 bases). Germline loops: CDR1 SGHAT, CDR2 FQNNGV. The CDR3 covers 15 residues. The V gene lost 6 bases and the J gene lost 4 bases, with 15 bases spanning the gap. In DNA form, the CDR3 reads TGTGCCAGCAGGGAGAACAGGGTTCGCACCGGGGAGCTGTTTTTT. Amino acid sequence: CASRENRVRTGELFF.

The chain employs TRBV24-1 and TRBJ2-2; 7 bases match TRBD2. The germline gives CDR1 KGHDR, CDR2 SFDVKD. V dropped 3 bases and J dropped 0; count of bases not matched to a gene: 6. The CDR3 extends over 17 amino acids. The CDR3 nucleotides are TGTGCCACCAGTGATCACTGGGCGGGGGCGAACACCGGGGAGCTGTTTTTT. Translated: CATSDHWAGANTGELFF.

The CDR3 loop reads CATSRQDTLGEQYF. In nucleotides, the CDR3 is TGTGCCACCAGCAGACAGGACACCCTCGGGGAGCAGTACTTC. The V call is TRBV15, the J call TRBJ2-7; weak D call: TRBD1 (5 bases). Germline CDR1 reads LNHNV; CDR2 reads YYDKDF (reference sequence). V shed 2 bases and J shed 7 bases, with 15 bases lying between them. The CDR3 spans 14 residues.